Below, 31 T cell receptor beta chains from the same sample are listed, as sequenced in a study of blood T cell repertoires in COVID-19. The method was immunoSEQ multiplex PCR; TCRdb's version includes in-frame clones alone and lacks a portion of them. This repertoire shows 30,000 to 40,000 clones, 84% found once; its top ten account for around 1.6%. Input material: peripheral blood. Source of these receptors: a man between 60 and 75 years old with COVID-19, enrolled during active disease.

The chain combines TRBV6-5 with TRBJ1-1; 7 bases align to TRBD1. The germline V gene encodes CDR1 MNHEY and CDR2 SVGAGI. With V trimmed by 6 bases and J by 1 base, 5 bases remained unmatched. CDR3 length: 14 amino acids. The CDR3 DNA reads as TGTGCCAGCAGGGGGACAGACCAGAACACTGAAGCTTTCTTT. Translating it yields CASRGTDQNTEAFF.

This chain connects TRBV14 to TRBJ1-2; 7 nucleotides match TRBD1. CDR3 length: 14 amino acids. The V segment lost 0 bases and the J segment 4 bases; nucleotides outside the gene matches: 2. Per germline, CDR1 SGHDN and CDR2 FVKESK. This chain's CDR3 is CASSQEEGAYGYTF. CDR3 sequence (DNA): TGTGCCAGCAGCCAAGAAGAGGGGGCCTATGGCTACACCTTC.

This chain connects TRBV11-2 to TRBJ1-1; no definite D call. Germline lookup yields CDR1 SGHAT and CDR2 FQNNGV. The CDR3 loop spans 13 amino acids. V was clipped by 8 bases and J by 5 bases, with 15 bases between them. For the CDR3, the DNA is TGTGCCAGCTCCTCTTCCTCGGGGACTGAAGCTTTCTTT. Residues: CASSSSSGTEAFF.

This clone occurred a few times. J is TRBJ1-6 and V is TRBV6-2 or TRBV6-3; D is unclear. The V end was cut by 2 bases, the J end by 5 bases, with 7 bases between. Germline V CDR1 and CDR2: MNHEY, SVGEGT. The length of the CDR3 is 14 residues. CDR3 DNA: TGTGCCAGCAGTTACGGGCTTGATAATTCACCCCTCCACTTT. It codes for CASSYGLDNSPLHF.

The rearrangement links TRBV7-9 to TRBJ2-1, with 10 bases identical to TRBD1. This CDR3 spans 17 amino acids. Germline V gene lookup returns CDR1 SEHNR and CDR2 FQNEAQ (reference sequence). V lost 7 bases to trimming and J lost 5 bases; unmatched junction nucleotides: 14. CDR3 sequence reads: CASTTIGGGTGDNEQFF. CDR3 coding DNA: TGTGCCAGCACCACCATTGGGGGGGGGACAGGGGACAATGAGCAGTTCTTC.

The V gene is TRBV10-3, the J gene TRBJ1-1, with 7 bases aligning to TRBD1. CDR1 is ENHRY, CDR2 SYGVKD, per germline. This CDR3 has 15 residues. The V gene end was trimmed by 3 bases and the J gene end by 6 bases; junction bases not matched to a gene: 10. CDR3 sequence reads: CAISESQGLAAEAFF. CDR3 nucleotides: TGTGCCATCAGTGAATCACAGGGGCTCGCCGCTGAAGCTTTCTTT.

This chain links TRBV9 with TRBJ1-3; 8 nucleotides line up with TRBD1. This CDR3 region has 15 residues. The V and J ends lost 3 bases and 2 bases, in that order; junction bases with no gene match: 4. The germline gives CDR1 SGDLS, CDR2 YYNGEE. CDR3 coding DNA: TGTGCCAGCAGCGCCGGACAGGGCCCTGGAAACACCATATATTTT. Amino acids: CASSAGQGPGNTIYF.

This chain connects TRBV6-6 to TRBJ1-2, with a weak D call TRBD1 (6 bases). The CDR3 runs to 15 residues. Per germline, CDR1 MNHNY and CDR2 SVGAGI (reference sequence). Deletions cut 8 bases from V and 5 bases from J, with 21 bases between. The CDR3 DNA reads as TGTGCCAGCGCCGCCCGGGGGGGGCTCAATTATGGCTACACCTTC. It specifies CASAARGGLNYGYTF.

This chain links TRBV29-1 with TRBJ1-1; the D gene is possibly TRBD1 (5 bases). There are 13 residues in the CDR3. V shed 6 bases and J shed 4 bases, with 15 bases lying between them. Germline CDR1 and CDR2: SQVTM and ANQGSEA. CDR3 sequence reads: CSVVPVGGTEAFF. DNA of the CDR3: TGCAGCGTCGTCCCGGTCGGGGGCACTGAAGCTTTCTTT.

V gene TRBV11-2 combines with J gene TRBJ2-1; D not certain. V was clipped by 0 bases and J by 6 bases, with 9 bases between them. The CDR3 is made up of 14 amino acids. Germline CDR1 and CDR2: SGHAT and FQNNGV. The CDR3 DNA reads as TGTGCCAGCAGCTTAGAACCCAGTGCCAATGAGCAGTTCTTC. As protein: CASSLEPSANEQFF.

This chain uses TRBV7-9 with TRBJ2-3; D is ambiguous. The CDR3 sequence is 13 residues long. V lost 3 bases to trimming and J lost 2 bases, with 6 bases between them. Germline-derived CDR1 and CDR2 are SEHNR and FQNEAQ (reference sequence). The CDR3, as DNA: TGTGCCAGCAGCTTTGAGCTCACAGATACGCAGTATTTT. Its protein is CASSFELTDTQYF.

The chain is built from TRBV6-2 or TRBV6-3 and TRBJ1-1, with D unclear. Deletions cut 2 bases from V and 2 bases from J, with 6 bases between. Germline CDR1 is MNHEY and CDR2 is SVGEGT. The CDR3 runs 13 residues. CDR3 in DNA: TGTGCCAGCAGTTACACGGGAAACACTGAAGCTTTCTTT. It codes for CASSYTGNTEAFF.

The chain combines TRBV5-1 with TRBJ1-1, with 8 nucleotides matching TRBD1. CDR3 length: 16 amino acids. V dropped 4 bases and J dropped 1; count of bases not matched to a gene: 9. Germline loops: CDR1 SGHRS, CDR2 YFSETQ. The chain's CDR3 is CASSHRYRGANTEAFF. The CDR3 bases are TGCGCCAGCAGCCACCGGTACAGGGGGGCGAACACTGAAGCTTTCTTT.

In its sample, this clone was seen once. The chain uses TRBV5-4 and TRBJ2-7, with 11 nucleotides matching TRBD2. The CDR3 consists of 14 residues. Germline loops: CDR1 SGHNT, CDR2 YYREEE (reference sequence). The J segment lost 3 bases and the V segment lost 4 bases, leaving 3 bases of the junction unmatched. The CDR3 region is CASSGGLAVYEQYF. CDR3 DNA: TGTGCCAGCAGCGGGGGACTAGCGGTCTACGAGCAGTACTTC.

The chain carries TRBV5-1 and TRBJ1-4, with TRBD1 identical over 10 bases. This CDR3 region has 17 residues. V lost 9 bases, J lost 6 bases, and 17 bases stayed unmatched. CDR1 and CDR2 from the germline V gene are SGHRS and YFSETQ. The DNA of the CDR3 is TGCGCCACCAGGACCGGGACAGGGGTGGTGGGAGATGAAAAACTGTTTTTT. Encoded protein: CATRTGTGVVGDEKLFF.

This clone has only one observation. V gene TRBV7-3 combines with J gene TRBJ2-2; 10 nucleotides agree with TRBD2. The CDR3 runs 16 residues. Germline V lookup: CDR1 SGHTA, CDR2 FQGTGA. With 5 bases clipped from V and 6 bases from J, the junction kept 9 bases outside the gene matches. The CDR3 DNA is TGTGCCAGCAGCAACATCCTAGCGGGAGTCGCCGGGGAGCTGTTTTTT. It yields the protein CASSNILAGVAGELFF.

The gene calls are TRBV19 and TRBJ1-4, with D perhaps TRBD1 (5 bases). The V gene lost 6 bases and the J gene lost 5 bases, with 19 bases spanning the gap. Germline CDR1 and CDR2: LNHDA and SQIVND (reference sequence). This CDR3 is built from 16 residues. CDR3 protein: CASSRDIQGANEKLFF. DNA of the CDR3: TGTGCCAGTAGCCGAGACATTCAAGGGGCCAATGAAAAACTGTTTTTT. The full variable domain, completed using reference TRBV19 and TRBJ1-4, is DGGITQSPKYLFRKEGQNVTLSCEQNLNHDAMYWYRQDPGQGLRLIYYSQIVNDFQKGDIAEGYSVSREKKESFPLTVTSAQKNPTAFYLCASSRDIQGANEKLFFGSGTQLSVL.

V and J are TRBV11-2 and TRBJ1-1; D is uncertain. The CDR3 length is 16 residues. The V end was cut by 2 bases, the J end by 0 bases, with 13 bases between. Looked up from germline, CDR1 is SGHAT and CDR2 is FQNNGV. Here the CDR3 reads CASSLLGPGLNTEAFF. In DNA, the CDR3 is TGTGCCAGCAGCTTATTGGGCCCCGGCCTGAACACTGAAGCTTTCTTT.

This chain joins TRBV19 and TRBJ2-2, with a possible D match to TRBD1 (6 bases). The germline gives CDR1 LNHDA, CDR2 SQIVND (reference sequence). The length of the CDR3 is 14 residues. Trimming stripped 10 bases from V and 7 bases from J, with 19 bases between. CDR3 DNA: TGTGCCACCAGAAAGGACAGTATGGGCGGGGAGCTGTTTTTT. Its translation: CATRKDSMGGELFF.

The V and J genes are TRBV10-2 and TRBJ1-5; D remains unclear. Germline CDR1 WSHSY, CDR2 SAAADI. The CDR3 is made up of 14 amino acids. Trimming shortened V by 7 bases and J by 2 bases, and 12 bases separated the two germline ends. CDR3 coding DNA: TGCGCCAGCAAGGAGGGAGGTGGCAATCAGCCCCAGCATTTT. This translates into CASKEGGGNQPQHF.

The rearrangement links TRBV4-1 to TRBJ1-4, with TRBD1 as a possible D gene (6 bases). Trimming removed 3 bases at V and 4 bases at J, with 12 bases between. Germline V CDR1 and CDR2: MGHRA, YSYEKL. This CDR3 is 15 amino acids long. The CDR3 DNA is TGCGCCAGCAGCCACCCGACAGGAGTTAATGAAAAACTGTTTTTT. Translation: CASSHPTGVNEKLFF.

V usage is TRBV6-6 and J usage is TRBJ2-2; TRBD2 agrees at 8 bases. The ends lost 6 bases at V and 6 bases at J; junction bases unmatched: 9. This CDR3 spans 15 amino acids. Per the germline V gene, CDR1 is MNHNY and CDR2 is SVGAGI (reference sequence). CDR3 protein: CASRTTSGSAGELFF. The CDR3 DNA reads TGTGCCAGCAGGACGACCAGCGGGAGCGCCGGGGAGCTGTTTTTT.

The rearrangement joins TRBV27 to TRBJ2-1; TRBD2 is a possible D gene (5 bases). There are 16 residues in the CDR3. The V end was cut by 2 bases, the J end by 0 bases, with 11 bases between. Germline V CDR1 and CDR2: MNHEY, SMNVEV (reference sequence). The CDR3 DNA is TGTGCCAGCAGTTTACGGCTAGCCCTCTCCTACAATGAGCAGTTCTTC. This translates into CASSLRLALSYNEQFF.

The chain carries TRBV10-1 and TRBJ2-1; tentatively, D is TRBD1 (6 bases). V gave up 0 bases and J gave up 2 bases, with 11 bases separating them. This CDR3 region has 16 residues. Germline V gene sequence: CDR1 WNHNN, CDR2 SYGVQD (reference sequence). The CDR3 is CASSESQGRTYNEQFF. DNA for the CDR3: TGCGCCAGCAGTGAGTCGCAGGGGCGGACCTACAATGAGCAGTTCTTC.

This chain joins TRBV6-2 or TRBV6-3 and TRBJ2-4, with TRBD1 matching 8 bases. The CDR3 covers 14 residues. Germline V gives CDR1 MNHEY, CDR2 SVGEGT. Trimming cost V 5 bases and J 8 bases; bases outside gene matches: 8. CDR3 DNA: TGTGCCAGCAGTCCCCCAGGGGGCGGACACATTCAGTACTTC. It is translated as CASSPPGGGHIQYF.

This clone has just a few counts. The V call is TRBV2, the J call TRBJ1-4; D is possibly TRBD1 (5 bases). V lost 5 bases and J 8 bases, leaving 12 bases between the germline ends. Germline loops: CDR1 SNHLY, CDR2 FYNNEI. The CDR3 has 13 amino acids. CDR3 sequence: CASSRDGGEKLFF. DNA of the CDR3: TGTGCCAGCAGTCGGGACGGGGGGGAAAAACTGTTTTTT. Filled out from reference TRBV2 and TRBJ1-4, the complete variable domain reads EPEVTQTPSHQVTQMGQEVILRCVPISNHLYFYWYRQILGQKVEFLVSFYNNEISEKSEIFDDQFSVERPDGSNFTLKIRSTKLEDSAMYFCASSRDGGEKLFFGSGTQLSVL.

Notes on this clone: Additional DNA sequences in this sample encode the identical CDR3. The chain has TRBV28 and TRBJ1-1, with 7 bases matching TRBD1. V shed 3 bases, J shed 1 base, and the junction held 2 bases outside the gene matches. Germline-derived CDR1 and CDR2 are MDHEN and SYDVKM. The CDR3 spans 14 residues. Here the CDR3 reads CASSLGQRNTEAFF. The CDR3 region has the DNA TGTGCCAGCAGTTTGGGACAGAGGAACACTGAAGCTTTCTTT.

The CDR3 DNA sequence: TGTGCCAGCAGCTTAGGACCCCAGGGTCAGCCCCAGCATTTT. Amino acids: CASSLGPQGQPQHF. The chain recombines TRBV7-2 with TRBJ1-5; TRBD1 might be the D (5 bases). The germline V and J ends were trimmed by 1 base and 6 bases, with 10 bases remaining between them. The CDR3 has 14 amino acids. The germline CDR1 and CDR2 sequences are SGHTA and FQGNSA.

The chain recombines TRBV19 with TRBJ2-3; 14 positions match TRBD2. Germline CDR1 is LNHDA and CDR2 is SQIVND (reference sequence). The CDR3 extends over 21 amino acids. Trimming cost V 0 bases and J 1 base; bases outside gene matches: 12. CDR3 DNA: TGTGCCAGTAGTATAGATCACCTTGGACTAGCGGGAGGATCAGGCACAGATACGCAGTATTTT. Translating it yields CASSIDHLGLAGGSGTDTQYF.

This sequence joins TRBV7-8 and TRBJ1-3, with D perhaps matching TRBD1 (6 bases). Germline CDR1 SGHVS, CDR2 FQNEAQ. Deletions cut 1 base from V and 0 bases from J, with 7 bases between. This CDR3 comprises 15 residues. This CDR3 reads CASSLGTASGNTIYF. The CDR3 coding sequence is TGTGCCAGCAGCTTAGGGACAGCCTCTGGAAACACCATATATTTT.

The V and J genes are TRBV6-6 and TRBJ1-6; TRBD1 might be the D (6 bases). The V gene's germline CDR1 is MNHNY and CDR2 SVGAGI (reference sequence). V was shortened by 0 bases and J by 9 bases, with 12 bases between the two germline ends. This CDR3 has 15 amino acids. CDR3: CASSYSAGVGSPLHF. The CDR3, as DNA: TGTGCCAGCAGTTACTCGGCAGGGGTCGGTTCACCCCTCCACTTT.